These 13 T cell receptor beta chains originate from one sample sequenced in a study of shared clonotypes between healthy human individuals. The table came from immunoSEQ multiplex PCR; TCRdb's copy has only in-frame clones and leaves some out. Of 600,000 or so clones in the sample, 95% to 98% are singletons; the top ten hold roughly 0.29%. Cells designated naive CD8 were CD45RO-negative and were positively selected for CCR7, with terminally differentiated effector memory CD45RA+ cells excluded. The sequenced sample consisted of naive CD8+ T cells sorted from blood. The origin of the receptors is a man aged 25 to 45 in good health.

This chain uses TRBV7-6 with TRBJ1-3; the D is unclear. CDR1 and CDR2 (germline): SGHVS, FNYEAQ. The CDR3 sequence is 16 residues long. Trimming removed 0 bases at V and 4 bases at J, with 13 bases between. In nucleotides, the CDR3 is TGTGCCAGCAGCTTAGCGGCCGAAAGGCGAGGAAACACCATATATTTT. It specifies CASSLAAERRGNTIYF.

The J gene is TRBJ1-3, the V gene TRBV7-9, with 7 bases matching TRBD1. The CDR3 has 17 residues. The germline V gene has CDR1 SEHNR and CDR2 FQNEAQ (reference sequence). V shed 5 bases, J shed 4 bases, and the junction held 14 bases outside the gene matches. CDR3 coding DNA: TGTGCCAGCAGCGGGGGGACAGAACCTCTTCCGGGAAACACCATATATTTT. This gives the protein CASSGGTEPLPGNTIYF.

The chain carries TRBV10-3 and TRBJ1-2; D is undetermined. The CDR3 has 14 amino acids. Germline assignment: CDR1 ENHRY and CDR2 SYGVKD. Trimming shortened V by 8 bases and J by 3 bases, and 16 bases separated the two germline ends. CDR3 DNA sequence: TGTGCCATCCAAAACAGAACTACCCACTATGGCTACACCTTC. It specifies CAIQNRTTHYGYTF.

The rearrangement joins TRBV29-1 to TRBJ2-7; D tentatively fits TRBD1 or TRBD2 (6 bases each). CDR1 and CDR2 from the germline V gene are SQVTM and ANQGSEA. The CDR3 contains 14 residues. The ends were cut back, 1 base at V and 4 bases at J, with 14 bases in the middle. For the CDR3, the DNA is TGCAGCGTTGAAGGGGTAGGGGGGAGGTACGAGCAGTACTTC. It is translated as CSVEGVGGRYEQYF.

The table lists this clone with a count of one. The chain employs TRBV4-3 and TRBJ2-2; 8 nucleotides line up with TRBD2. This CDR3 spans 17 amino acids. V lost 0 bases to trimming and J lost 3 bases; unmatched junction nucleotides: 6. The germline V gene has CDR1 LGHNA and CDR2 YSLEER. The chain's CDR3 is CASSQEVSGRDTGELFF. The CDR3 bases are TGCGCCAGCAGCCAAGAGGTCAGCGGGAGAGACACCGGGGAGCTGTTTTTT.

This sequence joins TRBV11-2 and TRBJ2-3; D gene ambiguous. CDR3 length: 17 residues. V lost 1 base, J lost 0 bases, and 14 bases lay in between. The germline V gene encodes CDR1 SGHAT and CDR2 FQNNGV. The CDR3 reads CASSLGSGQFSTDTQYF. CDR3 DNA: TGTGCCAGCAGCTTAGGTTCTGGGCAATTTAGCACAGATACGCAGTATTTT.

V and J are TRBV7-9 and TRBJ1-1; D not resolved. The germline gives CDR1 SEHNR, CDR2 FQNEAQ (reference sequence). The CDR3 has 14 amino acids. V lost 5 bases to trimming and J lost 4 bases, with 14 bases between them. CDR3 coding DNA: TGTGCCAGCAGCCCTTATGGGAGTGTCACTGAAGCTTTCTTT. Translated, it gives CASSPYGSVTEAFF.

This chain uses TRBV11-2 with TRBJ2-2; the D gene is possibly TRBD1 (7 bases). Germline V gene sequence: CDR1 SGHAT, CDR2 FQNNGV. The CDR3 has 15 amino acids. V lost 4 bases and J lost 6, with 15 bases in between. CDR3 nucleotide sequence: TGTGCCAGCAGCTGGACGACAGGGAGGTCCGGGGAGCTGTTTTTT. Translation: CASSWTTGRSGELFF.

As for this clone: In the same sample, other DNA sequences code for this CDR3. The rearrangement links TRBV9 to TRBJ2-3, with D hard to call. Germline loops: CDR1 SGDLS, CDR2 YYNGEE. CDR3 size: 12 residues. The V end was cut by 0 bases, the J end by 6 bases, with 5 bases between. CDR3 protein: CASSVATDTQYF. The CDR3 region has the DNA TGTGCCAGCAGCGTAGCTACCGATACGCAGTATTTT. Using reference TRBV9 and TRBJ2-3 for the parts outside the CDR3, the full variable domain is DSGVTQTPKHLITATGQRVTLRCSPRSGDLSVYWYQQSLDQGLQFLIQYYNGEERAKGNILERFSAQQFPDLHSELNLSSLELGDSALYFCASSVATDTQYFGPGTRLTVL.

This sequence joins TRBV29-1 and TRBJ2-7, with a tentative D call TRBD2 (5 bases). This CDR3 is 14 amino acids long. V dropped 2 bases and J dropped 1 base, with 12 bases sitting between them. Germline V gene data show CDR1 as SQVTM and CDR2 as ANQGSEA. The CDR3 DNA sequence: TGCAGCGTTGAAATGTTCGGGGATTCCTACGAGCAGTACTTC. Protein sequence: CSVEMFGDSYEQYF.

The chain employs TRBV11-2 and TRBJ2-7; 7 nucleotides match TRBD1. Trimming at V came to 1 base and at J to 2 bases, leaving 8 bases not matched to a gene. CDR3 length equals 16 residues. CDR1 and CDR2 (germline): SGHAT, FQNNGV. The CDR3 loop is CASSLATGKGPYEQYF. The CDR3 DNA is TGTGCCAGCAGCTTAGCGACAGGGAAAGGGCCCTACGAGCAGTACTTC. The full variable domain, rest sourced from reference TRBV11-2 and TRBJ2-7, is EAGVAQSPRYKIIEKRQSVAFWCNPISGHATLYWYQQILGQGPKLLIQFQNNGVVDDSQLPKDRFSAERLKGVDSTLKIQPAKLEDSAVYLCASSLATGKGPYEQYFGPGTRLTVT.

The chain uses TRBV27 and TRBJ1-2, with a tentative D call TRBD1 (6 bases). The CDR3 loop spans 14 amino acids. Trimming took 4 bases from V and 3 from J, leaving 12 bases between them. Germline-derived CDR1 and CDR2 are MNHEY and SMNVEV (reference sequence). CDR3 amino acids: CASSSGQKDYGYTF. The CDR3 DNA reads TGTGCCAGCAGTTCTGGACAGAAGGACTATGGCTACACCTTC.

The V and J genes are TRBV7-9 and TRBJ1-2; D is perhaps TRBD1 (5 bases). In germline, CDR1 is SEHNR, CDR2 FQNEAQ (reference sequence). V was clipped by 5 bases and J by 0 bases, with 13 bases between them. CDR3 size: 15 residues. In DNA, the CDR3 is TGTGCCAGCAGCGCACATGACAGACCTAACTATGGCTACACCTTC. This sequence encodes CASSAHDRPNYGYTF.